This entry lists 15 T cell receptor beta chains sequenced from one sample in a study of blood T cell repertoires in COVID-19 (dated by TCRdb to 2020 to 2022). Preparation of the library involved the immunoSEQ multiplex PCR assay. TCRdb carries this immuneACCESS record with in-frame sequences only. Its versions omit some clonotypes, under half of them owing to an unresolved V gene in the studies checked, with the rest unexplained. For this sample the table gives 100,000 to 120,000 clones, of which about four fifths were detected only once. Clones ranked in the top ten supply roughly 4% of the sample. The source material was peripheral blood. Receptor source: a woman between 65 and 79 years old with acute or convalescent COVID-19.

V and J are TRBV3-1 (or the pseudogene TRBV3-2) and TRBJ2-1; TRBD2 aligns across 9 bases. The CDR3 covers 18 residues. V lost 2 bases to trimming and J lost 7 bases; unmatched junction nucleotides: 15. Germline assignment: CDR1 LGHDT and CDR2 YNNKEL (reference sequence). The CDR3 region is CASSQTPGGSGGYNEQFF. For the CDR3, the DNA is TGTGCCAGCAGCCAAACTCCCGGAGGGAGCGGGGGGTATAATGAGCAGTTCTTC.

The V gene is TRBV6-2 or TRBV6-3, the J gene TRBJ2-1, with 7 bases aligning to TRBD2. CDR3 length: 12 residues. Germline trimming cut 5 bases from V and 10 bases from J; bases unmatched to any gene: 5. Germline CDR1 and CDR2: MNHEY and SVGEGT. The CDR3 region is CASSLSGREQFF. The CDR3 nucleotides read TGTGCCAGCAGTCTTAGCGGGCGCGAGCAGTTCTTC.

This chain connects TRBV5-4 to TRBJ2-2, with 14 bases fitting TRBD2. The V gene end was trimmed by 4 bases and the J gene end by 5 bases; junction bases not matched to a gene: 7. Germline lookup yields CDR1 SGHNT and CDR2 YYREEE (reference sequence). CDR3 length: 17 amino acids. The CDR3 region is CASSPPGLAGETGELFF. In DNA form, the CDR3 reads TGTGCCAGCAGCCCGCCGGGACTAGCGGGAGAAACCGGGGAGCTGTTTTTT.

The rearrangement links TRBV10-2 to TRBJ1-2, with TRBD1 matching 9 bases. Germline values: CDR1 WSHSY, CDR2 SAAADI. CDR3 length equals 18 residues. The trim removed 2 bases at V and 1 base at J, leaving 11 bases unmatched. As DNA, the CDR3 is TGCGCCAGCAGTGAGGGAGTGACAGGGGGAATCCTTAACTATGGCTACACCTTC. It yields the protein CASSEGVTGGILNYGYTF.

In DNA form, the CDR3 reads TGCGCCAGCACCCTGGAGGGGGGGGTCGGATACTATGGCTACACCTTC. Translation gives CASTLEGGVGYYGYTF. V gene TRBV5-1 combines with J gene TRBJ1-2; a weak D match, TRBD1 (6 bases). From germline, CDR1 is SGHRS and CDR2 YFSETQ. This CDR3 is 16 amino acids long. Trimming took off 6 bases at V and 3 bases at J, with 21 bases between the two ends.

This clone was seen only a few times. J is TRBJ1-5 and V is TRBV4-1; TRBD1 agrees at 8 bases. The CDR3 extends over 15 amino acids. Trimming removed 3 bases from V and 3 bases from J; junction bases left unmatched: 4. CDR1 and CDR2 from the germline V gene are MGHRA and YSYEKL. Here the CDR3 DNA reads TGCGCCAGCAGCCATGGGGGACAGGCCAATCAGCCCCAGCATTTT. This gives the protein CASSHGGQANQPQHF.

The V call is TRBV5-1, the J call TRBJ2-1, with 10 bases identical to TRBD2. The CDR3 is made up of 16 amino acids. Germline V gene lookup returns CDR1 SGHRS and CDR2 YFSETQ. Trimming removed 3 bases from V and 0 bases from J; junction bases left unmatched: 3. In DNA, the CDR3 is TGCGCCAGCAGCTCACTAGCGGGGACCTCCTACAATGAGCAGTTCTTC. Translating gives CASSSLAGTSYNEQFF.

The sample holds one count of this clone. This sequence joins TRBV2 and TRBJ2-3; 7 bases are a match to TRBD1. The CDR3 consists of 17 residues. In germline, CDR1 is SNHLY, CDR2 FYNNEI. Germline trimming cut 6 bases from V and 2 bases from J; bases unmatched to any gene: 14. This chain's CDR3 is CASRATGAPYNTDTQYF. Here the CDR3 DNA reads TGTGCCAGCAGAGCTACAGGGGCTCCCTATAACACAGATACGCAGTATTTT.

The chain combines TRBV5-5 with TRBJ2-5; 8 positions match TRBD1. V was clipped by 5 bases and J by 5 bases; unmatched bases: 8. The CDR3 is 14 amino acids. CDR1 SGHKS and CDR2 YYEKEE come from the germline V gene (reference sequence). The CDR3 nucleotides are TGTGCCAGCAGTTCACAGGGGGTTTGGGAGACCCAGTACTTC. Translation: CASSSQGVWETQYF.

The gene calls are TRBV30 and TRBJ2-1; 8 nucleotides line up with TRBD2. The V gene end was trimmed by 0 bases and the J gene end by 9 bases; junction bases not matched to a gene: 13. The germline V gene encodes CDR1 GTSNPN and CDR2 SVGIG (reference sequence). The CDR3 covers 16 residues. The CDR3 loop is CAWSVVAGGGTGEQFF. CDR3 in DNA: TGTGCCTGGAGTGTGGTCGCTGGCGGGGGGACGGGTGAGCAGTTCTTC.

The chain has TRBV7-9 and TRBJ2-3; the match to TRBD2 covers 8 bases. Germline CDR1 reads SEHNR; CDR2 reads FQNEAQ (reference sequence). The CDR3 runs to 16 residues. V gave up 5 bases and J gave up 2 bases; unmatched junction bases: 9. CDR3 loop: CASSPGASGFTDTQYF. DNA for the CDR3: TGTGCCAGCAGCCCGGGAGCTAGCGGGTTCACAGATACGCAGTATTTT.

This rearrangement joins TRBV19 to TRBJ1-3; a possible D gene is TRBD1 (5 bases). The V gene's germline CDR1 is LNHDA and CDR2 SQIVND (reference sequence). Trimming left V 9 bases short and J 4 bases short, with 13 bases between. This CDR3 has 13 amino acids. The CDR3 bases are TGTGCCAGCCGACAGAGTGACGGAAACACCATATATTTT. Translated, it gives CASRQSDGNTIYF.

V and J are TRBV19 and TRBJ2-6, with 7 bases lining up with TRBD1. CDR1 is LNHDA and CDR2 is SQIVND in the germline V gene (reference sequence). The CDR3 extends over 15 amino acids. Unmatched junction bases numbered 2, after V lost 4 bases and J lost 2 bases. The CDR3 is CASSTTGTGANVLTF. In nucleotides, the CDR3 is TGTGCCAGTAGTACGACAGGGACTGGGGCCAACGTCCTGACTTTC.

The CDR3 here is CASSSRQGLSYNSPLHF. The CDR3 DNA reads TGTGCCAGCAGTTCCCGACAGGGCCTCTCCTATAATTCACCCCTCCACTTT. This chain connects TRBV28 to TRBJ1-6; TRBD1 aligns across 7 bases. Germline CDR1 and CDR2: MDHEN and SYDVKM. CDR3 length: 17 residues. J gave up 0 bases and V 4 bases, and 6 bases lay outside the gene matches.

This clone showed up just a few times. This sequence joins TRBV5-6 and TRBJ1-6, with 8 bases matching TRBD1. CDR1 is SGHDT and CDR2 is YYEEEE in the germline V gene. This CDR3 contains 14 residues. Trimming took 7 bases from V and 9 from J; bases not matched to a gene: 9. This CDR3 reads CASGPDREGSPLHF. In nucleotides, the CDR3 is TGTGCCAGCGGCCCGGACAGGGAGGGTTCACCCCTCCACTTT.